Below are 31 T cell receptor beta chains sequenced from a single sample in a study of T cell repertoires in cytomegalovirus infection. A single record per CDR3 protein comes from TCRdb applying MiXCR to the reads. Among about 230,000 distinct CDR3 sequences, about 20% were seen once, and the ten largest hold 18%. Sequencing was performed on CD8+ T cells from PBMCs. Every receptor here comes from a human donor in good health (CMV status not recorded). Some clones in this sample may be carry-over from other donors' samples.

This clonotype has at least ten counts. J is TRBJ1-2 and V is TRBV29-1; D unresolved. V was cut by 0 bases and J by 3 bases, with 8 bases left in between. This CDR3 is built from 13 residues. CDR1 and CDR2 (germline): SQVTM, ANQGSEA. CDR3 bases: TGCAGCGTTGAAGAGCGGGGTGACTATGGCTACACCTTC. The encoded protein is CSVEERGDYGYTF.

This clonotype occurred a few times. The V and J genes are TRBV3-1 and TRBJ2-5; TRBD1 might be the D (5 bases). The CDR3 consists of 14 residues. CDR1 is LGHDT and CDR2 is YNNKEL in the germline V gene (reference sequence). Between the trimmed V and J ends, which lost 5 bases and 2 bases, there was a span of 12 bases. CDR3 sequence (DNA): TGTGCCAGCAGCTTCCCAGGGATTCAAGAGACCCAGTACTTC. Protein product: CASSFPGIQETQYF.

The CDR3 DNA reads as TGTGCCAGCAGTTGGCGACAGGGGAACACTGAAGCTTTCTTT. Translation gives CASSWRQGNTEAFF. This chain links TRBV28 with TRBJ1-1; 7 nucleotides agree with TRBD1. Trimming removed 4 bases from V and 1 base from J; junction bases left unmatched: 3. Germline assignment: CDR1 MDHEN and CDR2 SYDVKM. This CDR3 region has 14 residues.

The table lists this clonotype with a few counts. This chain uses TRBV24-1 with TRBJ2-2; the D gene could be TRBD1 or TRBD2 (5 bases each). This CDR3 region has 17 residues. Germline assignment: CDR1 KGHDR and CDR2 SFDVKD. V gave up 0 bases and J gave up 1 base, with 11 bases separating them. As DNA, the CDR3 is TGTGCCACCAGTGATTTGCGGGCAGGGAGGAACACCGGGGAGCTGTTTTTT. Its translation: CATSDLRAGRNTGELFF.

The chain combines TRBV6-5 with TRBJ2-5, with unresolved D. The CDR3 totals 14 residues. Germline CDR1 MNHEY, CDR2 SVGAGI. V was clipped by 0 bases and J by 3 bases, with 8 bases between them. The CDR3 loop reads CASSYSPDKETQYF. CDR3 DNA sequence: TGTGCCAGCAGTTACTCCCCGGATAAAGAGACCCAGTACTTC.

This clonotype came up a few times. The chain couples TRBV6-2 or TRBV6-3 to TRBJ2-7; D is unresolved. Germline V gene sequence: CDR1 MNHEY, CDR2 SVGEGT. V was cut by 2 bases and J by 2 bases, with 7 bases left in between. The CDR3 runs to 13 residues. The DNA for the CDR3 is TGTGCCAGCAGTTACACCCTTACCTACGAGCAGTACTTC. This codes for CASSYTLTYEQYF.

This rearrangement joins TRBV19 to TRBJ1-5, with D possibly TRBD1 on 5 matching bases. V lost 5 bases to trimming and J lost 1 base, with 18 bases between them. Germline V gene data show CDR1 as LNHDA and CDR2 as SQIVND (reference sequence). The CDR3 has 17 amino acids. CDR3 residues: CASSLTGVGWSNQPQHF. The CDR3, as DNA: TGTGCCAGTAGTCTAACAGGTGTGGGTTGGAGCAATCAGCCCCAGCATTTT.

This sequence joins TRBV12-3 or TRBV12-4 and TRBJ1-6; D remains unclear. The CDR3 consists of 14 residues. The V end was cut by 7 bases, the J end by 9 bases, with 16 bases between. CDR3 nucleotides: TGTGCCAGCACCCCGGGAAGTAAAGCTTCACCCCTCCACTTT. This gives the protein CASTPGSKASPLHF.

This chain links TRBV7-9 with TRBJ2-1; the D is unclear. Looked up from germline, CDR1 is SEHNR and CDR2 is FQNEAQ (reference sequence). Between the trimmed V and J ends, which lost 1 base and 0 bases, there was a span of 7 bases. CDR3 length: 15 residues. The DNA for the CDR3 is TGTGCCAGCAGCTTAGATTGGGGCTCCTACAATGAGCAGTTCTTC. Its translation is CASSLDWGSYNEQFF.

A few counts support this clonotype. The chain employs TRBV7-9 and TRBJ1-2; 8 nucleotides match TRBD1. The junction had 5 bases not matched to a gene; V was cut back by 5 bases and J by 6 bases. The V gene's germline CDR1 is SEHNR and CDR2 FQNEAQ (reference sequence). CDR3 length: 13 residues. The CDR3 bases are TGTGCCAGCAGCCAGACAGGGGTTCATGGCTACACCTTC. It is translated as CASSQTGVHGYTF.

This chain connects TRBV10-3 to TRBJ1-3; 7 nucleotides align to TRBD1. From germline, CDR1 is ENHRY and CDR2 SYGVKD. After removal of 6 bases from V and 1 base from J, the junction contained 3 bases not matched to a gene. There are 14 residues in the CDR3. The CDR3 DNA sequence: TGTGCCATCAGGGCGGACAGGTCTGGAAACACCATATATTTT. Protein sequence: CAIRADRSGNTIYF.

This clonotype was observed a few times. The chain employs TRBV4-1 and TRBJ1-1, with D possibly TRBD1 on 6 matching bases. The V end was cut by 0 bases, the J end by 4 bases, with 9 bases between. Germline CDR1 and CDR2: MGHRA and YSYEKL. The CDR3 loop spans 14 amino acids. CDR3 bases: TGCGCCAGCAGCCAAGAAAGGGGGGGCACTGAAGCTTTCTTT. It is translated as CASSQERGGTEAFF.

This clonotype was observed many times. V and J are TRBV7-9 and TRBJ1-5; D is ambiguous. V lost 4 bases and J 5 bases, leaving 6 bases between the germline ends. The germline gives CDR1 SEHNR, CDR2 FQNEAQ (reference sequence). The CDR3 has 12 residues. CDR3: CASSSLDQPQHF. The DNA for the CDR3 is TGTGCCAGCAGCTCCCTGGATCAGCCCCAGCATTTT. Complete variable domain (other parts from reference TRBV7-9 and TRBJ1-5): DTGVSQNPRHKITKRGQNVTFRCDPISEHNRLYWYRQTLGQGPEFLTYFQNEAQLEKSRLLSDRFSAERPKGSFSTLEIQRTEQGDSAMYLCASSSLDQPQHFGDGTRLSIL.

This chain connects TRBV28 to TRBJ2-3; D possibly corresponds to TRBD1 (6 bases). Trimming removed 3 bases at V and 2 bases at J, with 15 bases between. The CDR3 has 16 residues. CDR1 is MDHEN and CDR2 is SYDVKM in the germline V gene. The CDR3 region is CASSFFWWGLTDTQYF. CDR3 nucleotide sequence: TGTGCCAGCAGTTTTTTTTGGTGGGGGCTCACAGATACGCAGTATTTT.

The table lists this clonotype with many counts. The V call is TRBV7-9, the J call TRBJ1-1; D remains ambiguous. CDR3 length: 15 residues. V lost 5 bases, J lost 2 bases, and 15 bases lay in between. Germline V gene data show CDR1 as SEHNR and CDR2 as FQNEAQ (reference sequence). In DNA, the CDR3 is TGTGCCAGCAGCACACCCGGACGGATCAACACTGAAGCTTTCTTT. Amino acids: CASSTPGRINTEAFF. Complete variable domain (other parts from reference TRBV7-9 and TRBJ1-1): DTGVSQNPRHKITKRGQNVTFRCDPISEHNRLYWYRQTLGQGPEFLTYFQNEAQLEKSRLLSDRFSAERPKGSFSTLEIQRTEQGDSAMYLCASSTPGRINTEAFFGQGTRLTVV.

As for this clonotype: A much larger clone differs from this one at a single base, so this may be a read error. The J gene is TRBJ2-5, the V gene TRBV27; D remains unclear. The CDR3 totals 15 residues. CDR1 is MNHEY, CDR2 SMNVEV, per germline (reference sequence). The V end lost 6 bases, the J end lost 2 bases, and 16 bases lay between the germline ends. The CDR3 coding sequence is TGTGCCAGCAGGATGGGGTCTTGGCAGCAAGAGACCCAGTACTTC. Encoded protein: CASRMGSWQQETQYF.

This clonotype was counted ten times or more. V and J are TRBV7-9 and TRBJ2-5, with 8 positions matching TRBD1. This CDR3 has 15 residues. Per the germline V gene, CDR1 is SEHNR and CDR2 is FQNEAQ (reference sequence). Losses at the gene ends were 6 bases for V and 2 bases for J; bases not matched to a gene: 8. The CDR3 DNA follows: TGTGCCAGCAGTTTCGGGACAGGAGATCAAGAGACCCAGTACTTC. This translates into CASSFGTGDQETQYF.

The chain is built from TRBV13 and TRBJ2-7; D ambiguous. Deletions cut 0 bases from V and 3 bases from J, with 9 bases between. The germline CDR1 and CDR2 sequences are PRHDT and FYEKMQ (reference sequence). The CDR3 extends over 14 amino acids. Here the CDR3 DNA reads TGTGCCAGCAGCTTAGGAGGAGAAAACTACGAGCAGTACTTC. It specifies CASSLGGENYEQYF. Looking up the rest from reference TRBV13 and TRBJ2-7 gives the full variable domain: AAGVIQSPRHLIKEKRETATLKCYPIPRHDTVYWYQQGPGQDPQFLISFYEKMQSDKGSIPDRFSAQQFSDYHSELNMSSLELGDSALYFCASSLGGENYEQYFGPGTRLTVT.

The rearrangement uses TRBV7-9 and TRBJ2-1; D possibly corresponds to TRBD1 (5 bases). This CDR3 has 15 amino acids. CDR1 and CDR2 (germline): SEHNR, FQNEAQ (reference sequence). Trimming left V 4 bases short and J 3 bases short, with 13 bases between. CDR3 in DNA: TGTGCCAGCAGCTCGGAGCAGGGCTTCTACAATGAGCAGTTCTTC. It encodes CASSSEQGFYNEQFF.

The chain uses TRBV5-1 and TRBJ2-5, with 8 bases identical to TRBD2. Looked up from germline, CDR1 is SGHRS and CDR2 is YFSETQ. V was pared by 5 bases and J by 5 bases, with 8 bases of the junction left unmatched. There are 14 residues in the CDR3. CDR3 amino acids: CASSAGTSAETQYF. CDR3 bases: TGCGCCAGCAGTGCAGGGACTAGTGCGGAGACCCAGTACTTC.

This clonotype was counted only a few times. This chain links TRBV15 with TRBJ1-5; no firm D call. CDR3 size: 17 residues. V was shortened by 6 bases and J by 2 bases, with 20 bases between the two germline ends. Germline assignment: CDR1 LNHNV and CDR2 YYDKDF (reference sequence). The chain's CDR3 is CATSQSPAPGGNQPQHF. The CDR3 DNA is TGTGCCACCAGTCAATCCCCCGCACCCGGAGGCAATCAGCCCCAGCATTTT.

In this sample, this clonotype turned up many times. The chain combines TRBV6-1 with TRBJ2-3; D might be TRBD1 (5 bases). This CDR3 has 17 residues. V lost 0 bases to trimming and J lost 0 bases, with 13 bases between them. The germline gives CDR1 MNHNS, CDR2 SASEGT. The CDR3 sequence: CASSEAGAGRSTDTQYF. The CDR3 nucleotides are TGTGCCAGCAGTGAAGCTGGGGCAGGTAGAAGCACAGATACGCAGTATTTT.

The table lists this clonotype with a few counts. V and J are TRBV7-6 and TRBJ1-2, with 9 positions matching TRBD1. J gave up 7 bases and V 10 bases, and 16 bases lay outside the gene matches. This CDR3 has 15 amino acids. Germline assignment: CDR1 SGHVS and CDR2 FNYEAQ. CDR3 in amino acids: CATGTGIGEHIGYTF. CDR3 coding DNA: TGTGCCACCGGGACAGGGATAGGAGAGCACATTGGCTACACCTTC.

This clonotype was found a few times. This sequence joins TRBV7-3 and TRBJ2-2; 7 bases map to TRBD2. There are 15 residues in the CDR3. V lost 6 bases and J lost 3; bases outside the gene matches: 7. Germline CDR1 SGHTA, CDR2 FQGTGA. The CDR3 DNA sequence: TGTGCCAGCAGTACATCGGGGGGTGACACCGGGGAGCTGTTTTTT. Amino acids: CASSTSGGDTGELFF.

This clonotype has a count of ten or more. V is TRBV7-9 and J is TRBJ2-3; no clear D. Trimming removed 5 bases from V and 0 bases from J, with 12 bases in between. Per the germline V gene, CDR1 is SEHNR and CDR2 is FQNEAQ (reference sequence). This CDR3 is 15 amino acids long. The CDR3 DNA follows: TGTGCCAGCAGCACCCACGGGTCTAGCACAGATACGCAGTATTTT. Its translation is CASSTHGSSTDTQYF.

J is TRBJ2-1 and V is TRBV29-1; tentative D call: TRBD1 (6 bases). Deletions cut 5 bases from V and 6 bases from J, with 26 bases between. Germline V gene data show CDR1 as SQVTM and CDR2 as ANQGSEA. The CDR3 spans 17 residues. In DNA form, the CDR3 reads TGCAGCGTTACCGGGACATTAAGCCACCCGGCGATCAATGAGCAGTTCTTC. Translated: CSVTGTLSHPAINEQFF.

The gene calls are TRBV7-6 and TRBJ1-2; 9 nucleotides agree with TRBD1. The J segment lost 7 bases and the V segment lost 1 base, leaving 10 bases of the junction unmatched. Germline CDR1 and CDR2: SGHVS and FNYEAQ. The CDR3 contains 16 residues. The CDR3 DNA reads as TGTGCCAGCAGCTTAGGGACTGGGACAGGGATTACTGGCTACACCTTC. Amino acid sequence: CASSLGTGTGITGYTF.

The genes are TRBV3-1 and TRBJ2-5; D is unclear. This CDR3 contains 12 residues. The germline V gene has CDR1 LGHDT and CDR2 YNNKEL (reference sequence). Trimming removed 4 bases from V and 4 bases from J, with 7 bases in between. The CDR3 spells CASSRAGETQYF. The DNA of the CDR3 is TGTGCCAGCAGCCGCGCCGGAGAGACCCAGTACTTC.

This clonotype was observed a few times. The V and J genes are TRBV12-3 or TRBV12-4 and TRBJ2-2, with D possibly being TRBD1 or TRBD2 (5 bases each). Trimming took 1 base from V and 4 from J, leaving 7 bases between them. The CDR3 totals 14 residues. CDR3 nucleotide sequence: TGTGCCAGCAGTTTAGGGGGACCCACCGGGGAGCTGTTTTTT. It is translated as CASSLGGPTGELFF.

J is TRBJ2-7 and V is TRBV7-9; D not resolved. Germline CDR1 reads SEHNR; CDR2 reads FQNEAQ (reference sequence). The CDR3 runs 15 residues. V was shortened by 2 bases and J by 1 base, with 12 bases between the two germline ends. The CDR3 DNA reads TGTGCCAGCAGCTTAAACCGACTCCGATCCTACGAGCAGTACTTC. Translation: CASSLNRLRSYEQYF.

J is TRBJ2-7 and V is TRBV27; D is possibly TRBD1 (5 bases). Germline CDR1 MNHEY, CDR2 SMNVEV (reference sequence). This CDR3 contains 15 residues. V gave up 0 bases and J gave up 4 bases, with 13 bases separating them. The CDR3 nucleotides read TGTGCCAGCAGTTTATCGAAGGCAGGGTTGTACGAGCAGTACTTC. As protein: CASSLSKAGLYEQYF.